Shown below are 32 T cell receptor beta chains from a single sample sequenced in a study of beta chain features in type 1 diabetes. Study results and limitations: Type 1 diabetes patients had moderately but significantly shorter TCRB CDR3s in all four CD4+ subsets.

Expressed TCRB transcripts got sequenced, as all isolated RNA was reverse transcribed. Libraries were prepared by immunoSEQ multiplex PCR; TCRdb keeps only in-frame clonotypes and omits some of them. The sample holds about 160,000 clones, about 63% seen once. The antigens these receptors bind are not known. Specimen: naive CD4+ T cells from blood. These receptors all come from a man aged 30 to 45 with type 1 diabetes.

The rearrangement links TRBV7-9 to TRBJ2-5; D might be TRBD2 (5 bases). Trimming cost V 1 base and J 4 bases, with 10 bases left between them. Germline V gives CDR1 SEHNR, CDR2 FQNEAQ (reference sequence). This CDR3 region has 14 residues. The CDR3 is CASSLVLAPETQYF. CDR3 DNA sequence: TGTGCCAGCAGCTTAGTTCTAGCCCCAGAGACCCAGTACTTC. Filled out from reference TRBV7-9 and TRBJ2-5, the complete variable domain reads DTGVSQNPRHKITKRGQNVTFRCDPISEHNRLYWYRQTLGQGPEFLTYFQNEAQLEKSRLLSDRFSAERPKGSFSTLEIQRTEQGDSAMYLCASSLVLAPETQYFGPGTRLLVL.

The chain links TRBV9 to TRBJ2-3, with D unresolved. CDR1 is SGDLS and CDR2 is YYNGEE in the germline V gene. The CDR3 length is 14 residues. With 3 bases removed from V and 8 bases from J, the gap between germline ends came to 16 bases. This chain's CDR3 is CASSAETEFGTQYF. The CDR3 nucleotides are TGTGCCAGCAGCGCCGAGACGGAATTTGGTACGCAGTATTTT.

The chain joins TRBV7-8 to TRBJ2-7; TRBD2 is a possible D gene (5 bases). V dropped 8 bases and J dropped 0 bases, with 17 bases sitting between them. The CDR3 totals 15 residues. CDR1 and CDR2 (germline): SGHVS, FQNEAQ. CDR3 nucleotide sequence: TGTGCCAGCTTCTCGTATCGGGGAAGCTCCTACGAGCAGTACTTC. Translation gives CASFSYRGSSYEQYF.

This chain links TRBV7-2 with TRBJ2-3; D may be TRBD1 or TRBD2 (5 bases each). The V and J ends lost 3 bases and 4 bases respectively, with 11 bases between them. Germline V CDR1 and CDR2: SGHTA, FQGNSA. The length of the CDR3 is 14 residues. CDR3 residues: CASSFKGPPDTQYF. CDR3 sequence (DNA): TGTGCCAGCAGCTTCAAGGGACCACCAGATACGCAGTATTTT.

V and J are TRBV30 and TRBJ2-4; D uncertain. Germline CDR1 GTSNPN, CDR2 SVGIG (reference sequence). Trimming cost V 0 bases and J 0 bases, with 9 bases left between them. This CDR3 is 15 amino acids long. This CDR3 is CAWSVGNLAKNIQYF. DNA of the CDR3: TGTGCCTGGAGTGTCGGCAACCTAGCCAAAAACATTCAGTACTTC.

The chain links TRBV29-1 to TRBJ2-5; no firm D call. V was pared by 3 bases and J by 5 bases, with 7 bases between. The CDR3 runs to 11 residues. Germline V CDR1 and CDR2: SQVTM, ANQGSEA. The CDR3 loop reads CSVDLGETQYF. The CDR3 bases are TGCAGCGTTGACCTGGGGGAGACCCAGTACTTC.

The chain combines TRBV9 with TRBJ2-3; the D gene is possibly TRBD2 (7 bases). Looked up from germline, CDR1 is SGDLS and CDR2 is YYNGEE. CDR3 length: 16 residues. With 1 base removed from V and 4 bases from J, the gap between germline ends came to 16 bases. The CDR3 loop reads CASSVTGSGVPDTQYF. CDR3 nucleotide sequence: TGTGCCAGCAGCGTAACAGGGAGCGGGGTCCCAGATACGCAGTATTTT.

This clone has a handful of counts. The CDR3 loop reads CSVALTGENSPLHF. CDR3 bases: TGCAGCGTTGCGTTGACAGGGGAAAATTCACCCCTCCACTTT. This rearrangement joins TRBV29-1 to TRBJ1-6, with TRBD1 matching 8 bases. V shed 4 bases, J shed 7 bases, and the junction held 6 bases outside the gene matches. The CDR3 runs 14 residues. Germline-derived CDR1 and CDR2 are SQVTM and ANQGSEA.

This chain links TRBV4-1 with TRBJ2-2; weak D call: TRBD1 (6 bases). The germline gives CDR1 MGHRA, CDR2 YSYEKL. Trimming took off 3 bases at V and 0 bases at J, with 14 bases between the two ends. CDR3 size: 17 residues. The chain's CDR3 is CASSQLTGTTNTGELFF. The CDR3 region has the DNA TGCGCCAGCAGCCAGCTTACCGGGACAACGAACACCGGGGAGCTGTTTTTT.

V is TRBV2 and J is TRBJ2-2, with D unresolved. V lost 4 bases to trimming and J lost 1 base, with 7 bases between them. This CDR3 has 14 amino acids. Germline V gene data show CDR1 as SNHLY and CDR2 as FYNNEI. CDR3: CASSAVLNTGELFF. CDR3 DNA sequence: TGTGCCAGCAGTGCCGTTCTGAACACCGGGGAGCTGTTTTTT. The whole variable domain, filled in from reference TRBV2 and TRBJ2-2, reads EPEVTQTPSHQVTQMGQEVILRCVPISNHLYFYWYRQILGQKVEFLVSFYNNEISEKSEIFDDQFSVERPDGSNFTLKIRSTKLEDSAMYFCASSAVLNTGELFFGEGSRLTVL.

J is TRBJ2-7 and V is TRBV7-9, with no clear D. This CDR3 comprises 16 residues. The V gene lost 5 bases and the J gene lost 5 bases, with 22 bases spanning the gap. Per germline, CDR1 SEHNR and CDR2 FQNEAQ (reference sequence). The CDR3 bases are TGTGCCAGCAGCCCCAAACCCAAAGGACCGGTCGACGAGCAGTACTTC. Translation: CASSPKPKGPVDEQYF. Using reference TRBV7-9 and TRBJ2-7 for the parts outside the CDR3, the full variable domain is DTGVSQNPRHKITKRGQNVTFRCDPISEHNRLYWYRQTLGQGPEFLTYFQNEAQLEKSRLLSDRFSAERPKGSFSTLEIQRTEQGDSAMYLCASSPKPKGPVDEQYFGPGTRLTVT.

The V and J genes are TRBV2 and TRBJ1-6, with TRBD1 matching over 7 bases. Trimming took 2 bases from V and 7 from J; bases not matched to a gene: 5. CDR1 SNHLY and CDR2 FYNNEI come from the germline V gene. The CDR3 is made up of 15 amino acids. The CDR3: CASSEWQGGNSPLHF. The CDR3 coding sequence is TGTGCCAGCAGTGAATGGCAGGGGGGGAATTCACCCCTCCACTTT.

This chain links TRBV23-1 with TRBJ2-5, with TRBD2 identical over 8 bases. TRBV23-1 is an open reading frame, and its role is uncertain. Germline trimming cut 3 bases from V and 2 bases from J; bases unmatched to any gene: 5. CDR3 size: 15 residues. The CDR3 coding sequence is TGCGCCAGCAGTCACGGGACTAGAGCTCAAGAGACCCAGTACTTC. It encodes CASSHGTRAQETQYF.

J is TRBJ2-4 and V is TRBV15; 7 bases are shared with TRBD1. Germline CDR1 and CDR2: LNHNV and YYDKDF (reference sequence). The CDR3 loop spans 14 amino acids. Trimming cost V 5 bases and J 10 bases; bases outside gene matches: 11. CDR3 sequence: CATSLSGTAGIQYF. For the CDR3, the DNA is TGTGCCACCAGCCTATCCGGGACAGCAGGGATTCAGTACTTC.

This rearrangement joins TRBV30 to TRBJ1-1; D gene unclear. The CDR3 covers 13 residues. Between the trimmed V and J ends, which lost 3 bases and 1 base, there was a span of 9 bases. Per germline, CDR1 GTSNPN and CDR2 SVGIG (reference sequence). This CDR3 is CAWSGGSNTEAFF. The CDR3 DNA is TGTGCCTGGAGCGGAGGTTCGAACACTGAAGCTTTCTTT.

This clone appeared a few times. The chain links TRBV4-3 to TRBJ2-5, with D possibly being TRBD1 (5 bases). Trimming cost V 0 bases and J 4 bases, with 9 bases left between them. Per the germline V gene, CDR1 is LGHNA and CDR2 is YSLEER. The CDR3 runs 14 residues. The CDR3, as DNA: TGCGCCAGCAGCCAAGATTCAGGGTCAGAGACCCAGTACTTC. Residues: CASSQDSGSETQYF.

This clone has a handful of counts. The chain employs TRBV7-2 and TRBJ2-4; the match to TRBD2 covers 12 bases. The CDR3 contains 19 residues. V dropped 1 base and J dropped 0; count of bases not matched to a gene: 7. Germline V lookup: CDR1 SGHTA, CDR2 FQGNSA. CDR3 region: CASSLVLAGGSIAKNIQYF. The CDR3 DNA is TGTGCCAGCAGCTTAGTACTAGCGGGGGGATCCATAGCCAAAAACATTCAGTACTTC.

V usage is TRBV4-1 and J usage is TRBJ1-2, with D perhaps TRBD1 (5 bases). There are 15 residues in the CDR3. Trimming took off 0 bases at V and 4 bases at J, with 12 bases between the two ends. Germline V CDR1 and CDR2: MGHRA, YSYEKL. Written as DNA, the CDR3 is TGCGCCAGCAGCCAAGATTCGGGACTGAGCTATGGCTACACCTTC. Protein sequence: CASSQDSGLSYGYTF.

CDR3 DNA sequence: TGTGCCACCAGCATCTACCAAGGAATGCGGTATTTT. It codes for CATSIYQGMRYF. The chain recombines TRBV15 with TRBJ2-3; no reliable D call. V shed 4 bases and J shed 14 bases, with 16 bases lying between them. Germline assignment: CDR1 LNHNV and CDR2 YYDKDF (reference sequence). This CDR3 has 12 residues.

The chain carries TRBV7-2 and TRBJ2-5, with TRBD1 matching over 10 bases. Germline V lookup: CDR1 SGHTA, CDR2 FQGNSA. This CDR3 is built from 14 residues. Losses at the gene ends were 8 bases for V and 2 bases for J; bases not matched to a gene: 5. CDR3: CASGGQGLQETQYF. The CDR3 bases are TGTGCCAGCGGGGGACAGGGGTTGCAAGAGACCCAGTACTTC.

The V gene is TRBV4-3, the J gene TRBJ1-2; a possible D gene is TRBD1 (5 bases). The CDR3 extends over 15 amino acids. Looked up from germline, CDR1 is LGHNA and CDR2 is YSLEER. V was cut by 4 bases and J by 5 bases, with 17 bases left in between. As DNA, the CDR3 is TGCGCCAGCAGCCGAGAGGGAATGGAGGGGTATGGCTACACCTTC. This codes for CASSREGMEGYGYTF.

The chain links TRBV14 to TRBJ1-2, with 9 bases matching TRBD1. V lost 4 bases to trimming and J lost 6 bases; unmatched junction nucleotides: 9. In germline, CDR1 is SGHDN, CDR2 FVKESK. This CDR3 is 15 amino acids long. The CDR3: CASSLTGTGIHGYTF. The DNA for the CDR3 is TGTGCCAGCAGCCTCACCGGGACAGGGATCCATGGCTACACCTTC.

The sample holds a few counts of this clone. This sample also contains other DNA sequences that code for the same CDR3. The chain links TRBV29-1 to TRBJ2-5; D uncertain. The CDR3 totals 13 residues. Per the germline V gene, CDR1 is SQVTM and CDR2 is ANQGSEA. V lost 3 bases and J lost 1, with 9 bases in between. The CDR3 bases are TGCAGCGTTGAGGAACAGCTCCAAGAGACCCAGTACTTC. Protein: CSVEEQLQETQYF.

This clone appeared a few times. This chain connects TRBV20-1 to TRBJ2-1, with a tentative D call TRBD1 (5 bases). The CDR3 sequence is 11 residues long. Germline CDR1 DFQATT, CDR2 SNEGSKA (reference sequence). V lost 0 bases and J lost 9, with 6 bases in between. CDR3 sequence: CSARDQGEQFF. The CDR3 DNA reads TGCAGTGCTAGAGATCAGGGTGAGCAGTTCTTC.

Concerning this clone: Additional DNA sequences in this sample encode the identical CDR3. The chain combines TRBV20-1 with TRBJ1-2, with TRBD1 matching over 8 bases. Germline loops: CDR1 DFQATT, CDR2 SNEGSKA (reference sequence). J was trimmed by 6 bases and V by 5 bases; bases with no gene match: 2. The CDR3 has 11 residues. CDR3 sequence: CSARTGNGYTF. The DNA of the CDR3 is TGCAGTGCTCGGACAGGGAATGGCTACACCTTC.

J is TRBJ2-1 and V is TRBV5-6, with D possibly matching TRBD2 (6 bases). The germline V and J ends were trimmed by 4 bases and 3 bases, with 17 bases remaining between them. The CDR3 has 16 residues. From germline, CDR1 is SGHDT and CDR2 YYEEEE. CDR3 sequence (DNA): TGTGCCAGCAGCCGAAGAGCGGGCAGCTACTACAATGAGCAGTTCTTC. Its translation is CASSRRAGSYYNEQFF.

The chain links TRBV30 to TRBJ2-5, with 11 nucleotides matching TRBD2. This CDR3 comprises 15 residues. Germline-derived CDR1 and CDR2 are GTSNPN and SVGIG (reference sequence). V trimming: 2 bases; J trimming: 2 bases; junction bases outside the gene matches: 4. CDR3 in DNA: TGTGCCTGGAGTACCGGGACTAGCGGACAAGAGACCCAGTACTTC. Protein sequence: CAWSTGTSGQETQYF.

The chain is built from TRBV4-3 and TRBJ2-3; D tentatively reads TRBD1 or TRBD2 (6 bases each). Germline CDR1 is LGHNA and CDR2 is YSLEER. The CDR3 has 19 residues. V lost 0 bases, J lost 0 bases, and 19 bases lay in between. CDR3 nucleotide sequence: TGCGCCAGCAGCCAAGACGGAGGGGGGTTAGCGGCTAGCACAGATACGCAGTATTTT. Translating gives CASSQDGGGLAASTDTQYF.

This clone turned up a few times. This rearrangement joins TRBV5-1 to TRBJ1-1, with D possibly matching TRBD1 (6 bases). V lost 2 bases and J lost 6, with 11 bases in between. The CDR3 has 13 amino acids. CDR1 SGHRS and CDR2 YFSETQ come from the germline V gene. This CDR3 is CASSLQGVAEAFF. CDR3 nucleotides: TGCGCCAGCAGCTTACAGGGAGTGGCTGAAGCTTTCTTT.

The chain combines TRBV4-1 with TRBJ2-5; D may be TRBD1 (5 bases). The CDR3 runs 15 residues. CDR1 is MGHRA and CDR2 is YSYEKL in the germline V gene. Trimming took 0 bases from V and 5 from J, leaving 13 bases between them. The CDR3 protein is CASSQEQGFPETQYF. CDR3 in DNA: TGCGCCAGCAGCCAAGAGCAGGGCTTCCCGGAGACCCAGTACTTC.

With regard to this clone: The identical CDR3 is also encoded by other nucleotide sequences in the sample. The V and J genes are TRBV7-9 and TRBJ2-5; unclear D gene. The CDR3 contains 12 residues. V was pared by 1 base and J by 3 bases, with 3 bases between. The germline V gene encodes CDR1 SEHNR and CDR2 FQNEAQ (reference sequence). The DNA for the CDR3 is TGTGCCAGCAGCTTAGGGGAAGAGACCCAGTACTTC. The encoded protein is CASSLGEETQYF.

The chain has TRBV30 and TRBJ2-5; no reliable D call. V lost 2 bases to trimming and J lost 4 bases, with 17 bases between them. Germline loops: CDR1 GTSNPN, CDR2 SVGIG (reference sequence). CDR3 length: 15 residues. The CDR3 coding sequence is TGTGCCTGGAGTCCCCTGGGCTCGACCGGAGAGACCCAGTACTTC. Protein: CAWSPLGSTGETQYF. Complete variable domain (other parts from reference TRBV30 and TRBJ2-5): SQTIHQWPATLVQPVGSPLSLECTVEGTSNPNLYWYRQAAGRGLQLLFYSVGIGQISSEVPQNLSASRPQDRQFILSSKKLLLSDSGFYLCAWSPLGSTGETQYFGPGTRLLVL.